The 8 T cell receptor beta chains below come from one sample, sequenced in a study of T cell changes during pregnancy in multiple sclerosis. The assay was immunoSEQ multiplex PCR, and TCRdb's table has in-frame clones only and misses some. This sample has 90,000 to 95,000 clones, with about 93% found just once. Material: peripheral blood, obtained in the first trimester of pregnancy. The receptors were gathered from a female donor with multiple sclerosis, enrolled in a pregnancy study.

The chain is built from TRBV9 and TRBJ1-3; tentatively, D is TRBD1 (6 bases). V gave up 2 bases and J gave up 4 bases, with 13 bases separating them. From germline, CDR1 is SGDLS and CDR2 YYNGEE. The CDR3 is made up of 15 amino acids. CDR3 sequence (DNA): TGTGCCAGCAGCGTTTCAGGGGCCGCAGGAAACACCATATATTTT. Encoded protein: CASSVSGAAGNTIYF.

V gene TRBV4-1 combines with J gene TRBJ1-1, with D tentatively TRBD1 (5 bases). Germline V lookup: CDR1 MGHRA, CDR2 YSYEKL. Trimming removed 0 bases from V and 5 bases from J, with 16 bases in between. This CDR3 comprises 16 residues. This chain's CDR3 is CASSQEKGKGRTEAFF. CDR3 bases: TGCGCCAGCAGCCAAGAAAAGGGGAAAGGGAGGACTGAAGCTTTCTTT.

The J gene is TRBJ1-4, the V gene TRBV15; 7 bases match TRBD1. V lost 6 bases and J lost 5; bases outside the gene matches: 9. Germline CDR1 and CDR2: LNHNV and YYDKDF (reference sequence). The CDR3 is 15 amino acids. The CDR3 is CATSSQTGANEKLFF. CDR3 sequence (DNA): TGTGCCACCAGTTCGCAAACAGGGGCAAATGAAAAACTGTTTTTT.

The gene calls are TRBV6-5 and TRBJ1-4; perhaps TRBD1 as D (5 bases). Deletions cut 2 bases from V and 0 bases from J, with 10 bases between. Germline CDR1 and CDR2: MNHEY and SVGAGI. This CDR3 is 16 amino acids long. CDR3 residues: CASSYVGTPTNEKLFF. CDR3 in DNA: TGTGCCAGCAGTTACGTGGGGACTCCAACTAATGAAAAACTGTTTTTT.

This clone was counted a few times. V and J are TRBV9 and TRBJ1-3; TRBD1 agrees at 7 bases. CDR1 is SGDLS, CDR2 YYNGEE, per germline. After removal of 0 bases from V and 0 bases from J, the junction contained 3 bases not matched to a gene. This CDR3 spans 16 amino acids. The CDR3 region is CASSVATGDSGNTIYF. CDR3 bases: TGTGCCAGCAGCGTAGCTACAGGGGACTCTGGAAACACCATATATTTT.

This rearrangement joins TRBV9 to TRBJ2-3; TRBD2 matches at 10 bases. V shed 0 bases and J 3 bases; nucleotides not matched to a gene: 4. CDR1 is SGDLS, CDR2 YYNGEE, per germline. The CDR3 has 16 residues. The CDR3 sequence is CASSVGTSGVTDTQYF. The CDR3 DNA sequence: TGTGCCAGCAGCGTAGGTACTAGCGGGGTGACAGATACGCAGTATTTT.

Here the CDR3 DNA reads TGCGCCAGCAGCCAAGTCACTACCCAAGAGACCCAGTACTTC. It encodes CASSQVTTQETQYF. The chain combines TRBV4-1 with TRBJ2-5; no clear D. Deletions cut 1 base from V and 1 base from J, with 7 bases between. Looked up from germline, CDR1 is MGHRA and CDR2 is YSYEKL. CDR3 length equals 14 residues.

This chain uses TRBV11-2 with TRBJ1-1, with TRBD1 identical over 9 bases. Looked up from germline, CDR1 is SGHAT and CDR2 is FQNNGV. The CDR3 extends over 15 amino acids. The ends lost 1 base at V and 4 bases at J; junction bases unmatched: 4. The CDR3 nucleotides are TGTGCCAGCAGCTTAGGCACAGGGGGCTCCACTGAAGCTTTCTTT. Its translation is CASSLGTGGSTEAFF.